This T cell receptor beta chain stems from a study of T cells expressing NK-cell markers. In the study overall: Source material for TCR beta repertoires consisted of sorted CD3+CD56+NKG2C+, CD3+CD56+NKG2C- and CD3+CD56-NKG2C+ T cells. Seven HCMV-seropositive donors and one seronegative donor made up the eight sequenced donors.

Turning to this clonotype: The antigen is not known.

There are 19 residues in the CDR3. In germline, CDR1 is MNHNS, CDR2 SASEGT. Study conclusions and caveats: Four donors showed these clonotypes also leading the CD3+CD56-NKG2C+ fraction.

A 5'RACE template switching approach incorporating UMIs was used to make TCR beta cDNA. TCRdb reprocessed the 5' RACE reads and keeps a single row for each CDR3 protein, giving no DNA. Its table lists about 150,000 distinct CDR3 sequences. The clonotype was recovered from a man aged 18-69 years in good health. Sequencing was carried out using blood T cells: a sorted CD56 or NKG2C T cell subset, CD4+ or CD8+ T cells, or bulk PBMC T cells (not recorded which). The chain combines TRBV6-1 with TRBJ1-1; TCRdb's D call, TRBD1, is unchecked because there is no DNA. Here the CDR3 reads CASSVIGMGTGLLNTEAFF.